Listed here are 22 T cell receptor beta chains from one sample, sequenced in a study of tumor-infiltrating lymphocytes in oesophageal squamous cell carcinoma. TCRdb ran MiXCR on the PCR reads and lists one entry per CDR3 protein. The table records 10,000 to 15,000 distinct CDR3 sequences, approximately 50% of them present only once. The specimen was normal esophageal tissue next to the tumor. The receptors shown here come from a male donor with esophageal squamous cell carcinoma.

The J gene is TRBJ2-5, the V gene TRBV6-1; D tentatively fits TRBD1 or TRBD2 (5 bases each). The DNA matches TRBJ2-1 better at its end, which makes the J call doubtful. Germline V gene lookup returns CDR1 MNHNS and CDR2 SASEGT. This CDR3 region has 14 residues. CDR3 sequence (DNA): TGTGCCAGCAGGGGGACGGTGATATACAATGAGCAGTTCTTC. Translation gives CASRGTVIYNEQFF.

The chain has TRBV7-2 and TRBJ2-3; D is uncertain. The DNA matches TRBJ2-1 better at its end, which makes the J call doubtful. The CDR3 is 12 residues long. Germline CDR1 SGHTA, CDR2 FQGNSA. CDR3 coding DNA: TGTGCCAGCAGCTCCACGTTAGTTCGGCAGTTCTTC. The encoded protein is CASSSTLVRQFF.

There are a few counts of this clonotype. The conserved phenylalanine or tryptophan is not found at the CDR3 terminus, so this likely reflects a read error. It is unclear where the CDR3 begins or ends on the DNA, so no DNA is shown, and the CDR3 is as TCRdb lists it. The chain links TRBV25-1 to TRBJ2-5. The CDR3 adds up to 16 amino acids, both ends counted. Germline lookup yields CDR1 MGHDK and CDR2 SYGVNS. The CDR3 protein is CASSEYGRNYGYTFGS.

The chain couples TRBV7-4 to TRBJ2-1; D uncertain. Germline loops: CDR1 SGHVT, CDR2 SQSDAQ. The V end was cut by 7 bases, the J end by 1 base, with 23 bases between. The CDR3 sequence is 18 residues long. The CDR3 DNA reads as TGTGCCAGCACCTTTAGTGTGCGAAGACTCTCATCCTACAATGAGCAGTTCTTC. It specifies CASTFSVRRLSSYNEQFF. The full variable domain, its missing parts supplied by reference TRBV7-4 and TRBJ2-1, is GAGVSQSPRYKVAKRGRDVALRCDSISGHVTLYWYRQTLGQGSEVLTYSQSDAQRDKSGRPSGRFSAERPERSVSTLKIQRTEQGDSAVYLCASTFSVRRLSSYNEQFFGPGTRLTVL.

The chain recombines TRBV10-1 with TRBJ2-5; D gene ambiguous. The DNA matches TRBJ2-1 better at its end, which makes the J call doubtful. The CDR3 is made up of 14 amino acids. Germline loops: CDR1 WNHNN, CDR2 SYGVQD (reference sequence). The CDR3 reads CASSEPHGSNEQFF. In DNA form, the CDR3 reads TGCGCCAGCAGTGAGCCTCACGGTTCCAATGAGCAGTTCTTC.

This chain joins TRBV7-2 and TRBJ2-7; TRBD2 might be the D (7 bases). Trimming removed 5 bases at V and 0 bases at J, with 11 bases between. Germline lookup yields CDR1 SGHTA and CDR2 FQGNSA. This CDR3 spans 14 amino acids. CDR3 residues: CASSPRGASYEQYF. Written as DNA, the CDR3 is TGTGCCAGCAGCCCTCGGGGGGCCTCCTACGAGCAGTACTTC.

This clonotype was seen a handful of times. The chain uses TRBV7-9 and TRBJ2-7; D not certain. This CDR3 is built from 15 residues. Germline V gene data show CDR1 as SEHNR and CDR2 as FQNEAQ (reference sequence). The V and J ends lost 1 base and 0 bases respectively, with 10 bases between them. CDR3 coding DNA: TGTGCCAGCAGCTTAGGTATCCAGAGCTCCTACGAGCAGTACTTC. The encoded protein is CASSLGIQSSYEQYF.

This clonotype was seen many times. The CDR3 protein is CASSQDLYRGNLREQYF. CDR3 sequence (DNA): TGTGCCAGCAGCCAAGATTTATACAGGGGCAATCTGCGCGAGCAGTACTTC. The V gene is TRBV14, the J gene TRBJ2-5; 7 bases are a match to TRBD1. The J call could be wrong; TRBJ2-7 is a better fit for the DNA end. The CDR3 spans 17 residues. Germline-derived CDR1 and CDR2 are SGHDN and FVKESK.

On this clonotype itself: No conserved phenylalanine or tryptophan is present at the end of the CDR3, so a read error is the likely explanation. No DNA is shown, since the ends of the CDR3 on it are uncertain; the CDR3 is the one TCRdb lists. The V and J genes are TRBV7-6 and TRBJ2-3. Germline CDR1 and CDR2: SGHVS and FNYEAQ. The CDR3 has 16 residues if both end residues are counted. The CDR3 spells CASSLFKELNEQYFGN.

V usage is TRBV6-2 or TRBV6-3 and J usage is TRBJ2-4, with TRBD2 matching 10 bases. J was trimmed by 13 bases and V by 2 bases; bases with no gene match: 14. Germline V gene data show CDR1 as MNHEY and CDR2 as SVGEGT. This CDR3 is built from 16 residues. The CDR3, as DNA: TGTGCCAGCAGTTACGAGCGGGGGGGTATCTACAATGAGCAGTACTTC. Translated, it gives CASSYERGGIYNEQYF.

The CDR3 loop reads CASSLEGPAGQFF. The CDR3 region has the DNA TGTGCCAGCAGCTTAGAGGGCCCGGCAGGGCAGTTCTTC. The chain employs TRBV7-3 and TRBJ2-5; weak D call: TRBD2 (5 bases). The J call is in doubt because the DNA end fits TRBJ2-1 better. The CDR3 extends over 13 amino acids. In germline, CDR1 is SGHTA, CDR2 FQGTGA.

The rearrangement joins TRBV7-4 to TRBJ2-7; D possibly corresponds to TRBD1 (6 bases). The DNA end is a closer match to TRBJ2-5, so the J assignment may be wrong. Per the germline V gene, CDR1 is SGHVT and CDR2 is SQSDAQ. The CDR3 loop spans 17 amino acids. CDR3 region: CASSLRDLRGSQETQYF. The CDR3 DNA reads TGTGCCAGCAGCTTAAGGGACCTCAGGGGATCTCAAGAGACCCAGTACTTC.

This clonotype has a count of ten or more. CDR3 amino acids: CASRAYGSKYNEQFF. For the CDR3, the DNA is TGTGCCAGCAGGGCTTATGGATCAAAATACAATGAGCAGTTCTTC. J is TRBJ2-1 and V is TRBV6-1; D is undetermined. Trimming pared 6 bases from V and 4 bases from J, leaving 16 bases between. From germline, CDR1 is MNHNS and CDR2 SASEGT. CDR3 length: 15 residues.

This CDR3 reads CASSLGLAGSSTDTQYF. Written as DNA, the CDR3 is TGTGCCAGCAGCCTGGGACTAGCGGGATCCAGCACAGATACGCAGTATTTT. The chain is built from TRBV6-9 and TRBJ2-3, with 13 nucleotides matching TRBD2. J lost 0 bases, V lost 6 bases, and 6 bases had no gene match. This CDR3 has 17 residues. Germline V gene lookup returns CDR1 MNHGY and CDR2 SVAAGI.

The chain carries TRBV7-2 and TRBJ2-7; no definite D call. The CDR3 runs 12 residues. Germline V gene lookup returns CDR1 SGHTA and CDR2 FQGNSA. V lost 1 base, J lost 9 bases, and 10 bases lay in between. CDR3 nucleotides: TGTGCCAGCAGCTTAGGCGACAATACGCAGTACTTC. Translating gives CASSLGDNTQYF.

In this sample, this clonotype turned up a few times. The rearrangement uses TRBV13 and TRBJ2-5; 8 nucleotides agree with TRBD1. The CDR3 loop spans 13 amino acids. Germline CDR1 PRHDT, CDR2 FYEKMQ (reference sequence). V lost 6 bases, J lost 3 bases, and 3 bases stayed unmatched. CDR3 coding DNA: TGTGCCAGCAGAATGGACAGGGAAGAGACCCAGTACTTC. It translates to CASRMDREETQYF.

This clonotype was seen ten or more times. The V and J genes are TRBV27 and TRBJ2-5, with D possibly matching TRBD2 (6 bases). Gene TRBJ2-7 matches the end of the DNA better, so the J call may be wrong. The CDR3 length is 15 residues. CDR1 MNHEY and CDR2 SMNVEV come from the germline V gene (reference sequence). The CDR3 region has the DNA TGTGCCAGCAGTCCCAACTTGGACGGGGGTGGCGAGCAGTACTTC. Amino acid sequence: CASSPNLDGGGEQYF.

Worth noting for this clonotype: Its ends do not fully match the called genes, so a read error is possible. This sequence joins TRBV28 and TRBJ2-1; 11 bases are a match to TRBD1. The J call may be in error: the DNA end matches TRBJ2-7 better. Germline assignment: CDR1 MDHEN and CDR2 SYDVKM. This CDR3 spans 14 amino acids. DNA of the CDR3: TGTGCCAGCAGTCTATGGGGACAGGGGGGCGAGCAGTACTTC. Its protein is CASSLWGQGGEQYF.

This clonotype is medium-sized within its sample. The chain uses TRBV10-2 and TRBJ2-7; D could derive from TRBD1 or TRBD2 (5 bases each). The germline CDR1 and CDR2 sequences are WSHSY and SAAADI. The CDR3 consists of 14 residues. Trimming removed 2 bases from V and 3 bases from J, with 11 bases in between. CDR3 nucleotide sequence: TGCGCCAGCAGTGAGCCGGGACCGCACTACGAGCAGTACTTC. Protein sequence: CASSEPGPHYEQYF.

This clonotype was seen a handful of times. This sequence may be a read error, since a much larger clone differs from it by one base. This chain's CDR3 is CASSLEGTGLTYEQFF. The CDR3 DNA follows: TGTGCCAGCAGCTTGGAAGGGACAGGTCTCACCTACGAGCAGTTCTTC. V usage is TRBV5-5 and J usage is TRBJ2-5; 8 bases are a match to TRBD1. The DNA end is more similar to TRBJ2-1, so the J call may be wrong. This CDR3 is 16 amino acids long. The V gene's germline CDR1 is SGHKS and CDR2 YYEKEE (reference sequence).

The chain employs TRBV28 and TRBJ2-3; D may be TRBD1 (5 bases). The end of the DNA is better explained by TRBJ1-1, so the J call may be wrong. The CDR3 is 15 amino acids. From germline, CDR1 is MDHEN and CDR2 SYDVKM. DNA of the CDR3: TGTGCCAGCGTTGGCCGACAGCGGGCAAGCACTGAAGCTTTCTTT. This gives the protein CASVGRQRASTEAFF.

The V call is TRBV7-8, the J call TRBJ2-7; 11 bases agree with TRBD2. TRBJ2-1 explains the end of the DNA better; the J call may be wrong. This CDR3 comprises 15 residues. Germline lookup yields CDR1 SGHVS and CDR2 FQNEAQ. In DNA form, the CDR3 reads TGTGCCAGCAGCTTAGGTAGCGGGAGGGGCAATGAGCAGTTCTTC. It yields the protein CASSLGSGRGNEQFF.